This paragraph covers one TCR beta chain sequence. Its target antigen remains unknown. No quality values exist for individual bases; no much larger clone is one base distant. The CDR3 numbers 18 residues from cysteine through phenylalanine. CDR3 DNA only is kept here, 54 bases in frame from base 1. Sequences DFQATT (CDR1) and SNEGSKA (CDR2) are obtained from the germline V gene (reference sequence). The V end gives up 4 bases and the J end 1 base, leaving 12 bases in the junction not matched to a gene. The sequencing machine was an Illumina HiSeq 2500. TCR beta libraries were prepared by quantitative 5'-RACE with molecular barcodes. Concerning the study's data processing: A new computational method based on a probabilistic model of VDJ rearrangement was used to identify disease-linked TCR variants. In-frame beta chains were kept once TCRdb had trimmed the public reads at Q25 with fastp and called clones with MiXCR. Each CDR3 protein appears once, grouped with its most common genes and DNA. TCRdb's processing, not the study's, gives the V and J calls here. For this sample there are more than 95,000 distinct CDR3 sequences; about 8.3% appear just once. In total, the top ten clones hold about a tenth of the sample.

This specimen comes from a study of CD8 T cells in ankylosing spondylitis (dated by TCRdb to between 2016 and 2019). Some background on the complete study: The study profiled T cell receptor beta repertoires in healthy donors and ankylosing spondylitis patients to find disease-linked TCR variants. The full study cohort comprised roughly 24 ankylosing spondylitis patients and around 100 healthy donors. Peripheral blood samples were taken, and synovial fluid was additionally collected from ankylosing spondylitis patients.

Overall study outcomes, separate from this receptor: Some TCR beta motif variants had previously been reported in synovial fluid and blood of reactive arthritis patients, which suggested common disease-initiation mechanisms. The disease-linked clones were reported as significantly enriched in matched synovial fluid samples from ankylosing spondylitis patients. A CD8+ phenotype was shown by the disease-linked clones, which were found at relatively low frequencies in peripheral blood. Blood from ankylosing spondylitis patients appeared to be characterized by a TCR beta motif composed of about eight highly homologous amino acid variants.

Sequenced: blood, either unsorted or a sorted T cell fraction (not recorded which). The chain is made from TRBV20-1 and TRBJ2-5; TRBD2 lines up with 13 middle nucleotides. This TCR came from a male donor with ankylosing spondylitis or in good health (not recorded which). The DNA sequence is as follows: TGCAGTGCTATCCCTGGACTAGCGGGAGCGAGGGGCCAAGAGACCCAGTACTTC. It translates to CSAIPGLAGARGQETQYF.